One sample yielded the 13 T cell receptor beta chains listed below, sequenced in a study of blood T cells in healthy people across ages. Alongside a J-beta primer mix, a sample-barcoded 5' primer served in a second PCR lasting 7 to 11 cycles. In TCRdb, the 5' RACE reads were re-called with MiXCR into one record per CDR3 protein. The data hold approximately 760,000 distinct CDR3 sequences, with 20% to 30% observed a single time. In addition, the sample was reused for a study of T cells of mothers and their children.

Sequencing was carried out using blood. The receptors derive from a boy younger than 18 in good health.

The chain links TRBV7-2 to TRBJ2-1; possibly TRBD2 for D (5 bases). Trimming pared 6 bases from V and 5 bases from J, leaving 11 bases between. The germline gives CDR1 SGHTA, CDR2 FQGNSA. There are 13 residues in the CDR3. CDR3 protein: CASREGPNNEQFF. CDR3 DNA sequence: TGTGCCAGCAGAGAGGGCCCTAACAATGAGCAGTTCTTC.

This clonotype occurred a few times. This sequence joins TRBV7-9 and TRBJ2-5, with 12 bases that match TRBD1. Germline V gene sequence: CDR1 SEHNR, CDR2 FQNEAQ (reference sequence). The CDR3 has 17 amino acids. Trimming cost V 7 bases and J 5 bases; bases outside gene matches: 14. CDR3 nucleotides: TGTGCCAGCATCCCCCTCGGGACAGGGGGCGTATTGGAGACCCAGTACTTC. Translation: CASIPLGTGGVLETQYF. Full variable domain (remainder filled in from reference TRBV7-9 and TRBJ2-5): DTGVSQNPRHKITKRGQNVTFRCDPISEHNRLYWYRQTLGQGPEFLTYFQNEAQLEKSRLLSDRFSAERPKGSFSTLEIQRTEQGDSAMYLCASIPLGTGGVLETQYFGPGTRLLVL.

V usage is TRBV20-1 and J usage is TRBJ1-1; TRBD1 aligns across 7 bases. Trimming removed 5 bases from V and 3 bases from J; junction bases left unmatched: 3. This CDR3 has 12 amino acids. The germline V gene has CDR1 DFQATT and CDR2 SNEGSKA (reference sequence). CDR3 protein: CSARRGDTEAFF. Written as DNA, the CDR3 is TGCAGTGCTCGCAGGGGGGACACTGAAGCTTTCTTT.

The chain is built from TRBV5-1 and TRBJ2-7; D perhaps matches TRBD2 (6 bases). Germline V gene sequence: CDR1 SGHRS, CDR2 YFSETQ. The CDR3 covers 16 residues. V gave up 4 bases and J gave up 5 bases, with 22 bases separating them. CDR3 bases: TGCGCCAGCAGCCCGTACCCGAGCGGGCGACGGGACGAGCAGTACTTC. It specifies CASSPYPSGRRDEQYF.

The gene calls are TRBV4-1 and TRBJ2-7, with TRBD2 as a possible D gene (5 bases). Trimming cost V 2 bases and J 1 base, with 9 bases left between them. The CDR3 runs to 14 residues. The germline V gene encodes CDR1 MGHRA and CDR2 YSYEKL. The CDR3 protein is CASSQPRDSYEQYF. The CDR3 bases are TGCGCCAGCAGCCAACCTCGGGATTCCTACGAGCAGTACTTC.

The V gene is TRBV11-2, the J gene TRBJ2-2; D not resolved. Germline CDR1 and CDR2: SGHAT and FQNNGV. V dropped 5 bases and J dropped 0 bases, with 16 bases sitting between them. This CDR3 spans 17 amino acids. CDR3 residues: CASSRTMQTPNTGELFF. The DNA of the CDR3 is TGTGCCAGCAGCCGAACGATGCAGACGCCGAACACCGGGGAGCTGTTTTTT.

This chain joins TRBV2 and TRBJ2-5; the D call may be TRBD1 or TRBD2 (6 bases each). The DNA end is a closer match to TRBJ2-1, so the J assignment may be wrong. CDR1 and CDR2 from the germline V gene are SNHLY and FYNNEI. The CDR3 is 15 amino acids. CDR3 amino acids: CASTTKAQGGGEQFF. The CDR3 DNA is TGTGCCAGCACCACAAAGGCACAGGGAGGTGGTGAGCAGTTCTTC.

The chain is built from TRBV5-1 and TRBJ2-5, with a tentative D call TRBD2 (6 bases). V was pared by 0 bases and J by 5 bases, with 14 bases between. Germline-derived CDR1 and CDR2 are SGHRS and YFSETQ. The CDR3 runs to 15 residues. The CDR3 is CASSLESRELETQYF. CDR3 sequence (DNA): TGCGCCAGCAGCTTGGAATCACGGGAGTTGGAGACCCAGTACTTC.

This rearrangement joins TRBV5-1 to TRBJ2-5, with TRBD2 identical over 9 bases. The CDR3 has 16 amino acids. The V gene's germline CDR1 is SGHRS and CDR2 YFSETQ. V lost 1 base to trimming and J lost 1 base; unmatched junction nucleotides: 5. The DNA of the CDR3 is TGCGCCAGCAGCTTGCAGAAGACTAGCGGCCAAGAGACCCAGTACTTC. Translation gives CASSLQKTSGQETQYF.

The chain couples TRBV20-1 to TRBJ2-7, with D possibly TRBD2 on 6 matching bases. CDR3 length: 15 residues. Looked up from germline, CDR1 is DFQATT and CDR2 is SNEGSKA (reference sequence). V shed 0 bases and J shed 6 bases, with 18 bases lying between them. The CDR3 DNA reads as TGCAGTGCTAGAGATGGCGGGACCTCCGGAGGCGAGCAGTACTTC. Translated: CSARDGGTSGGEQYF.

V and J are TRBV7-3 and TRBJ2-5; D unresolved. Per germline, CDR1 SGHTA and CDR2 FQGTGA. Deletions cut 3 bases from V and 5 bases from J, with 10 bases between. This CDR3 is 13 amino acids long. Here the CDR3 reads CASSLDLWETQYF. The CDR3 DNA reads as TGTGCCAGCAGCTTGGACCTGTGGGAGACCCAGTACTTC.

The chain joins TRBV6-5 to TRBJ1-1; 8 bases map to TRBD1. The CDR3 is made up of 14 amino acids. From germline, CDR1 is MNHEY and CDR2 SVGAGI. V lost 4 bases to trimming and J lost 4 bases; unmatched junction nucleotides: 5. In nucleotides, the CDR3 is TGTGCCAGCAGTTTTACAGGGGGTTTCACTGAAGCTTTCTTT. This sequence encodes CASSFTGGFTEAFF.

This clonotype was recorded at least ten times. The chain carries TRBV11-1 and TRBJ2-2, with 9 bases lining up with TRBD1. The CDR3 runs to 18 residues. CDR1 is SGHAT and CDR2 is FQDESV in the germline V gene (reference sequence). Losses at the gene ends were 2 bases for V and 5 bases for J; bases not matched to a gene: 12. The CDR3 nucleotides are TGTGCCAGCAGCTTACCGAGGTGGGACAGGGAATGGACCGGGGAGCTGTTTTTT. Its protein product is CASSLPRWDREWTGELFF.